The 28 T cell receptor beta chains reported below all come from one sample, sequenced in a study of blood T cells in healthy people across ages. With a J-beta primer mix and a sample-barcoded 5' primer, a second PCR ran about 6 to 11 cycles. MiXCR was run by TCRdb on the 5' RACE reads, yielding one entry per CDR3 protein. The sample has over 950,000 distinct CDR3 sequences; less than 45% are singletons. The specimen sequenced was blood. The source is a man aged 18-30 years in good health.

This clonotype was seen a few times. V is TRBV7-8 and J is TRBJ1-5, with 7 bases identical to TRBD1. The ends lost 5 bases at V and 3 bases at J; junction bases unmatched: 7. This CDR3 is built from 15 residues. Germline lookup yields CDR1 SGHVS and CDR2 FQNEAQ. CDR3 region: CASSPGQWDNQPQHF. As DNA, the CDR3 is TGTGCCAGCAGCCCGGGACAGTGGGACAATCAGCCCCAGCATTTT. Drawing the rest from reference TRBV7-8 and TRBJ1-5, the complete variable domain is GAGVSQSPRYKVAKRGQDVALRCDPISGHVSLFWYQQALGQGPEFLTYFQNEAQLDKSGLPSDRFFAERPEGSVSTLKIQRTQQEDSAVYLCASSPGQWDNQPQHFGDGTRLSIL.

This clonotype was found a few times. This chain joins TRBV2 and TRBJ1-2; no definite D call. V was shortened by 6 bases and J by 4 bases, with 15 bases between the two germline ends. The CDR3 covers 14 residues. Per germline, CDR1 SNHLY and CDR2 FYNNEI. DNA of the CDR3: TGTGCCAGCAGCCCCAACAGAACCCCCTATGGCTACACCTTC. It translates to CASSPNRTPYGYTF. Complete variable domain (other parts from reference TRBV2 and TRBJ1-2): EPEVTQTPSHQVTQMGQEVILRCVPISNHLYFYWYRQILGQKVEFLVSFYNNEISEKSEIFDDQFSVERPDGSNFTLKIRSTKLEDSAMYFCASSPNRTPYGYTFGSGTRLTVV.

The chain links TRBV20-1 to TRBJ2-1; D may be TRBD1 (8 bases). Germline V gene lookup returns CDR1 DFQATT and CDR2 SNEGSKA (reference sequence). Trimming cost V 3 bases and J 10 bases, with 22 bases left between them. The CDR3 totals 15 residues. The CDR3 region has the DNA TGCAGTGCTAGCCGCCCTTCGACAGGGGACTACGAGCAGTTCTTC. Translating it yields CSASRPSTGDYEQFF.

This clonotype was detected a few times. The V call is TRBV24-1, the J call TRBJ2-1; 8 bases line up with TRBD2. The CDR3 length is 13 residues. V gave up 4 bases and J gave up 8 bases; unmatched junction bases: 3. From germline, CDR1 is KGHDR and CDR2 SFDVKD. Here the CDR3 reads CATSDAGGHEQFF. CDR3 nucleotide sequence: TGTGCCACCAGTGACGCGGGGGGCCATGAGCAGTTCTTC.

This clonotype has more than one count but fewer than ten. Here the CDR3 DNA reads TGTGCCAGCAGCTTGGGAAGCGACAGGGGGGTCCGCGGTTACACCTTC. This translates into CASSLGSDRGVRGYTF. The chain recombines TRBV5-4 with TRBJ1-2, with 9 nucleotides matching TRBD1. Germline V gene data show CDR1 as SGHNT and CDR2 as YYREEE (reference sequence). The CDR3 consists of 16 residues. V shed 0 bases, J shed 11 bases, and the junction held 14 bases outside the gene matches. Complete variable domain (other parts from reference TRBV5-4 and TRBJ1-2): ETGVTQSPTHLIKTRGQQVTLRCSSQSGHNTVSWYQQALGQGPQFIFQYYREEENGRGNFPPRFSGLQFPNYSSELNVNALELDDSALYLCASSLGSDRGVRGYTFGSGTRLTVV.

This clonotype occurred a few times. The chain uses TRBV20-1 and TRBJ1-5; D remains unclear. Trimming removed 6 bases at V and 3 bases at J, with 15 bases between. The CDR3 loop spans 14 amino acids. Germline loops: CDR1 DFQATT, CDR2 SNEGSKA (reference sequence). The CDR3 DNA reads as TGCAGTGCGGCAACAGTAGGTCCCAATCAGCCCCAGCATTTT. This translates into CSAATVGPNQPQHF.

This clonotype appeared a few times. The gene calls are TRBV6-6 and TRBJ1-6; D is ambiguous. Germline V gene lookup returns CDR1 MNHNY and CDR2 SVGAGI (reference sequence). The CDR3 has 14 residues. V lost 0 bases and J lost 9, with 9 bases in between. The CDR3 spells CASSYSSRISPLHF. Written as DNA, the CDR3 is TGTGCCAGCAGTTACTCAAGCCGAATTTCACCCCTCCACTTT.

The V gene is TRBV7-9, the J gene TRBJ1-4; D call uncertain. This CDR3 is 16 amino acids long. V lost 1 base and J lost 2, with 11 bases in between. CDR1 is SEHNR, CDR2 FQNEAQ, per germline (reference sequence). The CDR3 DNA reads TGTGCCAGCAGCTTAGATAGTCCCACTACTAATGAAAAACTGTTTTTT. It is translated as CASSLDSPTTNEKLFF.

The chain uses TRBV20-1 and TRBJ2-2; no firm D call. Germline CDR1 reads DFQATT; CDR2 reads SNEGSKA (reference sequence). Trimming removed 0 bases from V and 5 bases from J, with 7 bases in between. The CDR3 extends over 13 amino acids. CDR3: CSARDLGTGELFF. The DNA for the CDR3 is TGCAGTGCTAGAGATTTGGGTACCGGGGAGCTGTTTTTT.

The chain carries TRBV21-1 and TRBJ1-5; the table's D call, TRBD1, was not checked against the DNA. TRBV21-1 is a documented pseudogene. This CDR3 has 17 residues. CDR3 in DNA: TGTGCCAGCAGCAAAGGGGACGACAGGGGACGTTATCAGCCCCAGCATTTT. Translated: CASSKGDDRGRYQPQHF.

The chain recombines TRBV9 with TRBJ1-2; maybe TRBD1 (6 bases). With 2 bases removed from V and 4 bases from J, the gap between germline ends came to 9 bases. Germline values: CDR1 SGDLS, CDR2 YYNGEE. This CDR3 region has 13 residues. CDR3 sequence: CASSVADSYGYTF. In DNA form, the CDR3 reads TGTGCCAGCAGCGTCGCGGACAGCTATGGCTACACCTTC.

A few counts support this clonotype. The chain recombines TRBV4-3 with TRBJ1-1, with a tentative D call TRBD1 (6 bases). This CDR3 is 15 amino acids long. CDR1 LGHNA and CDR2 YSLEER come from the germline V gene. V shed 4 bases and J shed 5 bases, with 17 bases lying between them. The CDR3 DNA follows: TGCGCCAGCAGCCGCACGGGACAAGGAGAGACTGAAGCTTTCTTT. Protein product: CASSRTGQGETEAFF.

This clonotype appeared once. This chain links TRBV5-1 with TRBJ2-5; D remains unclear. The J call may be in error: the DNA end matches TRBJ2-7 better. Germline CDR1 is SGHRS and CDR2 is YFSETQ. The CDR3 is 12 amino acids. CDR3 protein: CASSFGQSEQYF. The CDR3 DNA follows: TGCGCCAGCAGCTTTGGCCAGTCCGAGCAGTACTTC.

This clonotype was seen a handful of times. The V gene is TRBV6-6, the J gene TRBJ1-5, with D possibly TRBD1 on 5 matching bases. This CDR3 has 15 amino acids. V was cut by 6 bases and J by 4 bases, with 16 bases left in between. The germline gives CDR1 MNHNY, CDR2 SVGAGI (reference sequence). In DNA form, the CDR3 reads TGTGCCAGCAGCAGTCCGGGGGGAGCGAATCAGCCCCAGCATTTT. Translation: CASSSPGGANQPQHF.

The gene calls are TRBV6-5 and TRBJ1-2; D is possibly TRBD1 (5 bases). Germline V gene lookup returns CDR1 MNHEY and CDR2 SVGAGI. Trimming left V 7 bases short and J 4 bases short, with 13 bases between. The CDR3 extends over 13 amino acids. CDR3 DNA: TGTGCCAGCACAAGGGACGCCACCTATGGCTACACCTTC. Amino acids: CASTRDATYGYTF.

A few counts support this clonotype. The chain combines TRBV20-1 with TRBJ2-1, with 12 bases fitting TRBD2. This CDR3 comprises 16 residues. With V trimmed by 6 bases and J by 7 bases, 13 bases remained unmatched. Per the germline V gene, CDR1 is DFQATT and CDR2 is SNEGSKA (reference sequence). As DNA, the CDR3 is TGCAGTGCCGAAAGCCGGACTAGCGGGGCGAATAATGAGCAGTTCTTC. Translation: CSAESRTSGANNEQFF.

This clonotype was detected only a few times. This chain uses TRBV29-1 with TRBJ2-3; D gene ambiguous. This CDR3 is built from 15 residues. Germline CDR1 and CDR2: SQVTM and ANQGSEA. Trimming removed 2 bases from V and 4 bases from J, with 16 bases in between. CDR3 sequence: CSVEWWSLLPDTQYF. The DNA of the CDR3 is TGCAGCGTTGAATGGTGGAGCCTACTGCCAGATACGCAGTATTTT.

J is TRBJ1-1 and V is TRBV7-2; perhaps TRBD1 as D (6 bases). Trimming removed 4 bases at V and 8 bases at J, with 17 bases between. CDR3 length: 14 amino acids. The germline CDR1 and CDR2 sequences are SGHTA and FQGNSA. DNA for the CDR3: TGTGCCAGCAGCTCAGCAGGGGTGAGGCTGGAAGCTTTCTTT. This gives the protein CASSSAGVRLEAFF.

CDR3 amino acids: CASSYLAGYTGELFF. The CDR3 DNA reads TGTGCCAGCAGTTACCTAGCGGGTTACACCGGGGAGCTGTTTTTT. V gene TRBV6-2 or TRBV6-3 combines with J gene TRBJ2-2; the match to TRBD2 covers 8 bases. The CDR3 covers 15 residues. Germline CDR1 reads MNHEY; CDR2 reads SVGEGT. V was clipped by 2 bases and J by 3 bases; unmatched bases: 2.

The CDR3 region is CASRYPTGSTIYF. The CDR3 DNA reads as TGTGCCAGCAGGTATCCCACCGGATCCACCATATATTTT. The chain recombines TRBV7-9 with TRBJ1-3; D gene unclear. The CDR3 loop spans 13 amino acids. Germline CDR1 SEHNR, CDR2 FQNEAQ (reference sequence). V lost 6 bases and J 9 bases, leaving 15 bases between the germline ends.

The chain links TRBV20-1 to TRBJ1-6; D uncertain. CDR3 size: 14 residues. Trimming took 6 bases from V and 7 from J, leaving 16 bases between them. Germline CDR1 reads DFQATT; CDR2 reads SNEGSKA (reference sequence). The CDR3 loop is CSAQKEALNSPLHF. CDR3 in DNA: TGCAGTGCCCAAAAGGAGGCCCTAAATTCACCCCTCCACTTT.

This chain links TRBV7-9 with TRBJ1-1; D is undetermined. This CDR3 is 10 amino acids long. V gave up 5 bases and J gave up 10 bases, with 8 bases separating them. CDR1 is SEHNR and CDR2 is FQNEAQ in the germline V gene (reference sequence). CDR3 region: CASSRARAFF. CDR3 nucleotide sequence: TGTGCCAGCAGCCGTGCGAGAGCTTTCTTT.

The chain has TRBV12-3 or TRBV12-4 and TRBJ1-6; possible D gene TRBD1, 6 bases. Trimming took 7 bases from V and 7 from J, leaving 14 bases between them. The CDR3 consists of 14 residues. The DNA for the CDR3 is TGTGCCAGCAAGTCGTCAGGGGAGAATTCACCCCTCCACTTT. The encoded protein is CASKSSGENSPLHF.

CDR3 sequence (DNA): TGTGCCAGCAGTTACTCGGTGGCTGGGGACACTGAAGCTTTCTTT. It is translated as CASSYSVAGDTEAFF. The chain uses TRBV6-5 and TRBJ1-1; D gene ambiguous. CDR3 length: 15 amino acids. Trimming removed 0 bases at V and 3 bases at J, with 11 bases between. Per germline, CDR1 MNHEY and CDR2 SVGAGI.

The CDR3 DNA is TGTGCCAGCAGCGTAGGTTCAGGGGGCGTCTACAATGAGCAGTACTTC. It codes for CASSVGSGGVYNEQYF. The V gene is TRBV9, the J gene TRBJ2-5; 8 nucleotides agree with TRBD1. CDR1 is SGDLS and CDR2 is YYNGEE in the germline V gene. The CDR3 totals 16 residues. J lost 11 bases, V lost 0 bases, and 15 bases had no gene match.

For this clonotype: This sequence may be a read error, since a much larger clone differs from it by one base. The chain is built from TRBV7-9 and TRBJ1-2; 7 bases map to TRBD1. The V gene's germline CDR1 is SEHNR and CDR2 FQNEAQ (reference sequence). V shed 4 bases, J shed 3 bases, and the junction held 5 bases outside the gene matches. The CDR3 contains 14 residues. The CDR3 loop is CASSSGTEYYGYTF. CDR3 sequence (DNA): TGTGCCAGCAGCTCCGGGACAGAGTACTATGGCTACACCTTC.

In its sample, this clonotype was seen a few times. The gene calls are TRBV7-9 and TRBJ2-3; D might be TRBD1 (6 bases). The germline gives CDR1 SEHNR, CDR2 FQNEAQ (reference sequence). The CDR3 loop spans 15 amino acids. The germline V and J ends were trimmed by 2 bases and 4 bases, with 13 bases remaining between them. CDR3 coding DNA: TGTGCCAGCAGCTTATCCGGACAGACCCCAGATACGCAGTATTTT. This sequence encodes CASSLSGQTPDTQYF.

The chain carries TRBV12-3 or TRBV12-4 and TRBJ1-6; perhaps TRBD1 as D (5 bases). The CDR3 extends over 15 amino acids. V lost 5 bases to trimming and J lost 5 bases, with 13 bases between them. The CDR3 loop is CASSTESGDNSPLHF. CDR3 nucleotides: TGTGCCAGCAGTACCGAATCGGGGGATAATTCACCCCTCCACTTT.